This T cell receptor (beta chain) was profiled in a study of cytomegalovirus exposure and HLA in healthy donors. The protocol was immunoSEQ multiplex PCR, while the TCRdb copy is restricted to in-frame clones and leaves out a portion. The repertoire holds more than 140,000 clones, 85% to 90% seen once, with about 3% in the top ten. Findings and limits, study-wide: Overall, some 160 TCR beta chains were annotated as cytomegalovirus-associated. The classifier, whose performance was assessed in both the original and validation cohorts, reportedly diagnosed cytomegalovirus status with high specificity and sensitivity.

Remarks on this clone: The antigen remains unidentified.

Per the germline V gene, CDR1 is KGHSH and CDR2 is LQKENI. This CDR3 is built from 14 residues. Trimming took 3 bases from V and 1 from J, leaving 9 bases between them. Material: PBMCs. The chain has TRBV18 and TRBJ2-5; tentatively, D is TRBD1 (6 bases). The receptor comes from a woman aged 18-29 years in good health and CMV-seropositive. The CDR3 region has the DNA TGTGCCAGCTCACCTGGACAGTCCCAAGAGACCCAGTACTTC. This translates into CASSPGQSQETQYF. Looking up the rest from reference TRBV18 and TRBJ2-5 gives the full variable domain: NAGVMQNPRHLVRRRGQEARLRCSPMKGHSHVYWYRQLPEEGLKFMVYLQKENIIDESGMPKERFSAEFPKEGPSILRIQQVVRGDSAAYFCASSPGQSQETQYFGPGTRLLVL.